This T cell receptor beta chain appears in the sequencing data of a study of OX40 agonist ivuxolimab in advanced cancers. Regarding the complete study: Ivuxolimab, which targeted the costimulatory receptor OX40 (CD134), was an agonistic, fully human IgG2 monoclonal antibody. Intravenous ivuxolimab was administered to patients every 2 weeks at six dose levels: 0.01, 0.1, 0.3, 1.5, 3 and 10 mg/kg. Among the roughly 50 dose-escalation patients, some 20 had hepatocellular carcinoma, about 15 melanoma, 9 renal cell carcinoma and 9 head and neck cancer. In the dose-escalation cohort, roughly 82% of patients were male, and the mean age was around 60 years with a range of roughly 23 to 90. Patients were allowed to have had prior anti-PD-1, anti-PD-L1 or anti-CTLA-4 therapy, and approximately 43% of the dose-escalation patients had previously received checkpoint inhibitors. Partial responses occurred in three dose-escalation patients, of whom one had hepatocellular carcinoma and two had cutaneous melanoma. The purpose of peripheral TCRbeta sequencing was to test whether ivuxolimab changed TCR sequence diversity and led to clonal T-cell expansion. The paper describes the monotherapy dose-escalation part (N of about 52 patients) of the phase I trial of ivuxolimab. What the research found in general, with its limitations: Partial responders in the 0.1-3.0 mg/kg groups had among the lowest normalized peripheral clonal expansion, especially among CD8+ T cells. On average, CD8+ T cells showed more expanded clones than CD4+ T cells after ivuxolimab. The antigen specificity of the peripheral T cells that underwent clonal expansion was not determined. Low levels of normalized T-cell clonal expansion were also seen in some nonresponding patients. Clonal expansion of both CD4+ and CD8+ blood T cells was observed from baseline to week 6 at doses 0.1 to 3.0 mg/kg.

From cysteine to phenylalanine, the CDR3 is 17 amino acids long. Kept here is only the CDR3 DNA, which spans 51 bases and is read in frame from base 1. Looking up the germline V gene yields CDR1 SGHAT and CDR2 FQNNGV. V is pruned by 1 base and J by 3 bases, leaving 7 bases of the junction without a gene match. Genomic DNA was extracted from sorted cells for sequencing of the TCRbeta CDR3 region. The immunoSEQ Assay was used for sequencing of TCRbeta CDR3 regions. The clones in this table, taken by TCRdb from immuneACCESS, are in-frame only. Not every clone is retained; where verified, under half of the shortfall comes from an unresolved V gene, and the cause of the rest is unknown. Across this sample there are approximately 71,000 clones, with 82% seen only once. The leading ten clones occupy roughly a tenth of the sample. Patients with autoimmune disease history or receiving systemic immunosuppression were excluded from the trial. In every dose cohort, peripheral blood was drawn for TCR sequencing at baseline, cycle 4 day 1, and cycle 7 day 1. The samples were taken from a phase I, first-in-human, multicenter, open-label dose-escalation trial of ivuxolimab. Adults with locally advanced or metastatic head and neck squamous cell, hepatocellular, melanoma or renal cell carcinoma were enrolled in the trial. CD4+ and CD8+ T cells were sorted separately from peripheral blood before TCR sequencing.

About this clone: It has no known antigen specificity. No much larger clone exists at a distance of one base, and base qualities are not known.

The source was CD4+ or CD8+ T cells sorted from blood, collected in a trial of the OX40 agonist ivuxolimab. This TCR came from an adult with an advanced solid tumor such as melanoma, head and neck, liver or kidney cancer. The chain is assembled from TRBV11-2 and TRBJ2-3, and TRBD2 matches 10 of the central bases. The base sequence is TGTGCCAGCAGCTTAGGGACTAGCGGAGGGAGGACAGATACGCAGTATTTT. This is translated as CASSLGTSGGRTDTQYF. Reference TRBV11-2 and TRBJ2-3 proteins supply the regions before and after the CDR3; the full variable domain is: EAGVAQSPRYKIIEKRQSVAFWCNPISGHATLYWYQQILGQGPKLLIQFQNNGVVDDSQLPKDRFSAERLKGVDSTLKIQPAKLEDSAVYLCASSLGTSGGRTDTQYFGPGTRLTVL.